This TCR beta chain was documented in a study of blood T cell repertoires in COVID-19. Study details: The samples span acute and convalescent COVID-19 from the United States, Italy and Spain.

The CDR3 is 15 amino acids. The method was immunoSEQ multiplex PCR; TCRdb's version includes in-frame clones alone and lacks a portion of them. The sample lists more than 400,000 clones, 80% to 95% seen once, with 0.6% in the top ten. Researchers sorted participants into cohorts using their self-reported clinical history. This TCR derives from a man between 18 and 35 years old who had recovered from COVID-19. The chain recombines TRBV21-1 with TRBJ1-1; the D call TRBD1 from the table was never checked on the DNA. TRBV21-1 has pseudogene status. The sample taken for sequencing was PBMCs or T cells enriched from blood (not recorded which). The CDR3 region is CASSKVRGGNTEAFF. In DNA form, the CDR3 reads TGTGCCAGCAGCAAAGTCAGAGGGGGGAACACTGAAGCTTTCTTT.